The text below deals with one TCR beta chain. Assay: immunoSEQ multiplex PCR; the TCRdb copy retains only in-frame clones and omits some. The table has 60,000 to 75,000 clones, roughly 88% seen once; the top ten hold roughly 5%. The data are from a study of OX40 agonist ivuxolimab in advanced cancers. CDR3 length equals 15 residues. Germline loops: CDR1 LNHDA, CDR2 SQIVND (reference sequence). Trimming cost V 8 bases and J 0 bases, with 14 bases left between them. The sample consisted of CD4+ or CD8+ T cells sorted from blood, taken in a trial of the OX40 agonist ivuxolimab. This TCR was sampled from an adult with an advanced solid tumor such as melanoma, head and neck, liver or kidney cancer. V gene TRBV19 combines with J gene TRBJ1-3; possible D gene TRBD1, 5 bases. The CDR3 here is CASGPGGVSGNTIYF. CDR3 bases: TGTGCCAGTGGCCCCGGGGGGGTCTCTGGAAACACCATATATTTT.